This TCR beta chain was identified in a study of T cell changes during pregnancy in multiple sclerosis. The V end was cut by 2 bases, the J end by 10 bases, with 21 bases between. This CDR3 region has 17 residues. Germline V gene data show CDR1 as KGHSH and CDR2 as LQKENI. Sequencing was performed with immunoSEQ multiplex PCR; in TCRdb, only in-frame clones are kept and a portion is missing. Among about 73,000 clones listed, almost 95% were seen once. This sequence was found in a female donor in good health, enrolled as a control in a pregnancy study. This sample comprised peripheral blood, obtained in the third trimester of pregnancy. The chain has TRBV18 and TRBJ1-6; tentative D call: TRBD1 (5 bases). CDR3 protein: CASSPERPGQFRSPLHF. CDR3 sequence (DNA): TGTGCCAGCTCACCAGAGCGTCCAGGGCAGTTCAGGTCACCCCTCCACTTT. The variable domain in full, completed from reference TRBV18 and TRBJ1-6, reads NAGVMQNPRHLVRRRGQEARLRCSPMKGHSHVYWYRQLPEEGLKFMVYLQKENIIDESGMPKERFSAEFPKEGPSILRIQQVVRGDSAAYFCASSPERPGQFRSPLHFGNGTRLTVT.